Presented here are 20 T cell receptor beta chains from one specimen sequenced in a study of regulatory T cells in long-lasting Graves disease. The time point is: persistent/refractory GD, antithyroid drugs over 5 years with positive TRAb. The TCR library was made from RNA that had been extracted from PBMCs in TRIzol. Library construction for TCR beta used iRepertoire HTBI primers and Arm-PCR of CDR3 regions. TCRdb used MiXCR to reprocess the multiplex PCR reads, holding one entry per CDR3 protein. The sample lists roughly 500,000 distinct CDR3 sequences, 20% to 25% occurring once. Sequencing used peripheral blood mononuclear cells (PBMCs), obtained when the disease was refractory, from a patient treated with antithyroid drugs. Source of these receptors: a female donor with Graves disease.

V and J are TRBV20-1 and TRBJ2-7; weak D call: TRBD1 (7 bases). Germline V gene lookup returns CDR1 DFQATT and CDR2 SNEGSKA (reference sequence). With 0 bases removed from V and 3 bases from J, the gap between germline ends came to 15 bases. There are 15 residues in the CDR3. The chain's CDR3 is CSARDLEGANYEQYF. CDR3 DNA: TGCAGTGCTAGAGATCTGGAGGGGGCTAACTACGAGCAGTACTTC.

This clonotype was recorded at least ten times. This chain joins TRBV12-3 or TRBV12-4 and TRBJ1-6, with D unresolved. CDR3 length equals 14 residues. With 5 bases removed from V and 4 bases from J, the gap between germline ends came to 9 bases. CDR3 sequence: CASSPRVYNSPLHF. The CDR3 DNA sequence: TGTGCCAGCAGTCCCCGCGTGTATAATTCACCCCTCCACTTT.

This clonotype was recorded a few times. The chain carries TRBV10-3 and TRBJ1-2, with 9 bases matching TRBD1. Looked up from germline, CDR1 is ENHRY and CDR2 is SYGVKD. V shed 4 bases and J 2 bases; nucleotides not matched to a gene: 11. The CDR3 totals 17 residues. The CDR3 DNA sequence: TGTGCCATCAGTGTCACGGGACAGGGCAAAACAAACTATGGCTACACCTTC. It yields the protein CAISVTGQGKTNYGYTF.

The chain employs TRBV19 and TRBJ2-7, with D possibly being TRBD1 or TRBD2 (6 bases each). CDR1 is LNHDA and CDR2 is SQIVND in the germline V gene (reference sequence). The length of the CDR3 is 14 residues. V was cut by 7 bases and J by 5 bases, with 18 bases left in between. Here the CDR3 DNA reads TGTGCCAGTACTGGGGGGCAGGGGTCCCACGAGCAGTACTTC. It is translated as CASTGGQGSHEQYF. Full variable domain (remainder filled in from reference TRBV19 and TRBJ2-7): DGGITQSPKYLFRKEGQNVTLSCEQNLNHDAMYWYRQDPGQGLRLIYYSQIVNDFQKGDIAEGYSVSREKKESFPLTVTSAQKNPTAFYLCASTGGQGSHEQYFGPGTRLTVT.

V and J are TRBV12-3 or TRBV12-4 and TRBJ1-2; 12 bases fit TRBD1. The CDR3 extends over 14 amino acids. The V segment lost 3 bases and the J segment 7 bases; nucleotides outside the gene matches: 3. The CDR3 reads CASSFRDRGPGYTF. The CDR3 coding sequence is TGTGCCAGCAGTTTCCGGGACAGGGGGCCTGGCTACACCTTC.

The J gene is TRBJ2-6, the V gene TRBV7-2, with no clear D. V was trimmed by 1 base and J by 2 bases, leaving 9 bases between them. This CDR3 has 16 amino acids. Germline assignment: CDR1 SGHTA and CDR2 FQGNSA. The CDR3 region is CASSLEGSTGANVLTF. CDR3 DNA: TGTGCCAGCAGCTTAGAAGGGTCGACTGGGGCCAACGTCCTGACTTTC. The whole variable domain, filled in from reference TRBV7-2 and TRBJ2-6, reads GAGVSQSPSNKVTEKGKDVELRCDPISGHTALYWYRQSLGQGLEFLIYFQGNSAPDKSGLPSDRFSAERTGGSVSTLTIQRTQQEDSAVYLCASSLEGSTGANVLTFGAGSRLTVL.

The chain couples TRBV10-3 to TRBJ2-3, with 7 bases fitting TRBD2. Trimming removed 10 bases from V and 8 bases from J; junction bases left unmatched: 18. This CDR3 is built from 15 residues. Germline V lookup: CDR1 ENHRY, CDR2 SYGVKD. DNA for the CDR3: TGTGCCACCTCGGAGGGCACAACCCCGGGGGGTACGCAGTATTTT. It is translated as CATSEGTTPGGTQYF.

This chain connects TRBV27 to TRBJ2-2; D not certain. The CDR3 contains 11 residues. CDR1 and CDR2 from the germline V gene are MNHEY and SMNVEV (reference sequence). Deletions cut 3 bases from V and 7 bases from J, with 3 bases between. The CDR3 sequence is CASSFNGELFF. CDR3 nucleotides: TGTGCCAGCAGTTTCAACGGGGAGCTGTTTTTT.

This sequence joins TRBV28 and TRBJ2-3, with D perhaps being TRBD1 or TRBD2 (5 bases each). CDR1 MDHEN and CDR2 SYDVKM come from the germline V gene. The CDR3 consists of 12 residues. V dropped 4 bases and J dropped 6 bases, with 8 bases sitting between them. The CDR3 is CASSWGGDTQYF. The DNA for the CDR3 is TGTGCCAGCAGTTGGGGCGGGGATACGCAGTATTTT.

At least ten counts were recorded for this clonotype. CDR3 region: CASSPLGPRTEAFF. The CDR3 region has the DNA TGTGCCAGCAGTCCCCTGGGACCGAGGACTGAAGCTTTCTTT. This chain joins TRBV6-1 and TRBJ1-1, with D tentatively TRBD1 (5 bases). The CDR3 length is 14 residues. In germline, CDR1 is MNHNS, CDR2 SASEGT. V gave up 5 bases and J gave up 5 bases, with 15 bases separating them.

This clonotype was observed a few times. The chain carries TRBV7-3 and TRBJ1-1; D is uncertain. In germline, CDR1 is SGHTA, CDR2 FQGTGA. Deletions cut 2 bases from V and 6 bases from J, with 10 bases between. The CDR3 is made up of 13 amino acids. The CDR3 DNA reads as TGTGCCAGCAGCTTAGAACCTTACGCTGAAGCTTTCTTT. Encoded protein: CASSLEPYAEAFF.

This clonotype was seen ten or more times. This sequence joins TRBV20-1 and TRBJ2-7; 8 bases line up with TRBD1. The CDR3 has 13 amino acids. The trim removed 1 base at V and 9 bases at J, leaving 8 bases unmatched. Germline V gene lookup returns CDR1 DFQATT and CDR2 SNEGSKA (reference sequence). CDR3 DNA sequence: TGCAGTGCTAGAGTGTTCGGGGACAGGAGGCAGTACTTC. This codes for CSARVFGDRRQYF.

This clonotype occurred many times. This sequence joins TRBV6-1 and TRBJ2-7, with 13 bases aligning to TRBD2. Germline V gene data show CDR1 as MNHNS and CDR2 as SASEGT. CDR3 length equals 13 residues. The J segment lost 7 bases and the V segment lost 10 bases, leaving 7 bases of the junction unmatched. The CDR3 spells CATRTSGSDEQYF. The CDR3 nucleotides read TGTGCCACCCGGACTAGCGGGAGCGATGAGCAGTACTTC.

The J gene is TRBJ2-1, the V gene TRBV11-2, with 8 bases aligning to TRBD2. With 8 bases clipped from V and 7 bases from J, the junction kept 16 bases outside the gene matches. Germline V gene data show CDR1 as SGHAT and CDR2 as FQNNGV. This CDR3 contains 16 residues. The CDR3 loop reads CASWLTGGPEGNEQFF. DNA for the CDR3: TGTGCCAGCTGGTTAACGGGAGGGCCGGAGGGGAATGAGCAGTTCTTC.

This clonotype was detected many times. The chain is built from TRBV28 and TRBJ1-1; D possibly corresponds to TRBD1 (6 bases). CDR1 MDHEN and CDR2 SYDVKM come from the germline V gene. V was trimmed by 3 bases and J by 1 base, leaving 15 bases between them. This CDR3 has 16 amino acids. In nucleotides, the CDR3 is TGTGCCAGCAGTTTGGGAATTGGGGGCTGGAACACTGAAGCTTTCTTT. It is translated as CASSLGIGGWNTEAFF.

The rearrangement uses TRBV7-9 and TRBJ1-2, with no clear D. The germline gives CDR1 SEHNR, CDR2 FQNEAQ (reference sequence). Trimming took off 4 bases at V and 2 bases at J, with 14 bases between the two ends. This CDR3 has 15 amino acids. CDR3 sequence reads: CASSSTGGLNYGYTF. The DNA for the CDR3 is TGTGCCAGCAGCTCAACGGGCGGTTTGAACTATGGCTACACCTTC.

This clonotype came up many times. The V gene is TRBV28, the J gene TRBJ1-4; TRBD1 matches at 7 bases. Per the germline V gene, CDR1 is MDHEN and CDR2 is SYDVKM. With V trimmed by 7 bases and J by 8 bases, 4 bases remained unmatched. The length of the CDR3 is 12 residues. The CDR3 sequence is CASTGGFEKLFF. For the CDR3, the DNA is TGTGCCAGCACAGGGGGTTTCGAAAAACTGTTTTTT.

This chain uses TRBV28 with TRBJ1-1, with a possible D match to TRBD1 (5 bases). Trimming removed 5 bases at V and 3 bases at J, with 13 bases between. Germline assignment: CDR1 MDHEN and CDR2 SYDVKM. This CDR3 is built from 14 residues. The CDR3 DNA reads TGTGCCAGCAGTGGGGGGGGGTGGGACACTGAAGCTTTCTTT. Amino acids: CASSGGGWDTEAFF.

There are many counts of this clonotype. The chain has TRBV6-1 and TRBJ2-5; D unresolved. V was pared by 3 bases and J by 3 bases, with 5 bases between. CDR1 and CDR2 from the germline V gene are MNHNS and SASEGT. The CDR3 is made up of 12 amino acids. The CDR3 DNA sequence: TGTGCCAGCAGTGAGACCAAAGAGACCCAGTACTTC. Translating it yields CASSETKETQYF.

In the case of this clonotype: A single base separates this from a much larger clone, so it may be a read error. The V gene is TRBV6-1, the J gene TRBJ2-5; D not certain. CDR3 length: 14 residues. Looked up from germline, CDR1 is MNHNS and CDR2 is SASEGT. The CDR3 spells CASSELGYQETQHF. DNA for the CDR3: TGTGCCAGCAGTGAATTGGGGTACCAAGAGACCCAGCACTTC.